This T cell receptor (beta chain) was sequenced during a study of CD8 T cells in ankylosing spondylitis (dated by TCRdb to about 2017). General notes on the study: The study set out to find disease-linked TCR variants by profiling T cell receptor beta repertoires in ankylosing spondylitis patients and healthy donors. The full study cohort was made up of about two dozen ankylosing spondylitis patients and over 90 healthy donors. Peripheral blood was sampled, and synovial fluid was also collected from ankylosing spondylitis patients.

The junction shows trimming of 5 bases on V and 2 bases on J, plus 16 bases between the germline ends. CDR1 and CDR2 were assigned from the germline V gene as MNHEY and SVGEGT. Including the terminal cysteine and phenylalanine, the CDR3 comprises 15 residues. Just the 45-base CDR3 DNA is kept, in frame starting at base 1. Study-wide findings and limitations: Some motif variants had previously been reported in the synovial fluid and blood of reactive arthritis patients, which suggests shared mechanisms of disease initiation. The disease-linked clones showed a CD8+ phenotype and occurred at relatively low frequencies in peripheral blood. The disease-linked clones were reported to be significantly enriched in matched synovial fluid samples from ankylosing spondylitis patients. A TCR beta motif of eight highly homologous amino acid variants appeared characteristic of blood from ankylosing spondylitis patients.

Worth noting for this clonotype: What this receptor recognizes is not known. No much larger clone exists at a distance of one base, and base qualities are not known.

Sequenced on an Illumina HiSeq 2500. Quantitative 5'-RACE with molecular barcodes was used to prepare TCR beta libraries. From the authors' description of their analysis: A new computational method, built on a probabilistic model of VDJ rearrangement, was used to identify disease-linked TCR variants. TCRdb took the public reads, trimmed them with fastp at Q25, ran MiXCR for clone calling and kept in-frame beta chains. Each CDR3 protein appears once, grouped with its most common genes and DNA. TCRdb assigned the V and J calls; the authors' analysis was not used. The sample data list 390,000 or so distinct CDR3 sequences, and under 25% of these were observed just once. About 16% of the sample comes from the top ten.

This sequence was found in a male donor with ankylosing spondylitis. In this chain, TRBV6-2 or TRBV6-3 is recombined with TRBJ2-7; perhaps TRBD1 is the D gene, with 5 bases matching. Sequenced: blood, either unsorted or a sorted T cell fraction (not recorded which). The nucleotide sequence reads TGTGCCAGCAGTGGTTCAGGGTTTTTTACCTACGAGCAGTACTTC. The resulting protein is CASSGSGFFTYEQYF.